Listed here are 31 T cell receptor beta chains from one sample, sequenced in a study of cytomegalovirus exposure and HLA in healthy donors (dated by TCRdb to 2015 to 2018). Library construction relied on the immunoSEQ multiplex PCR assay. The multiplex PCR relied on a mix of 60 forward primers for TCR Vbeta segments and 13 reverse primers for TCR Jbeta segments. What TCRdb holds here is the immuneACCESS table cut down to in-frame rearrangements. Part of the clones is not present; checked against another copy, under half of the missing clones reflect an unresolved V gene, and the others are unexplained. This sample lists roughly 130,000 clones; roughly 70% were detected once. Of the sample, approximately 2.1% is held by the ten largest clones. Sequenced input: PBMCs. The source of these receptors is a woman aged 35 to 49 in good health and CMV-seropositive.

The chain employs TRBV4-1 and TRBJ1-5; perhaps TRBD1 as D (5 bases). V was clipped by 0 bases and J by 0 bases, with 18 bases between them. Germline lookup yields CDR1 MGHRA and CDR2 YSYEKL. The CDR3 covers 19 residues. The CDR3 bases are TGCGCCAGCAGCCAAGAGACCAGGGAGGGGAGATATAGCAATCAGCCCCAGCATTTT. As protein: CASSQETREGRYSNQPQHF.

J is TRBJ1-2 and V is TRBV2, with D perhaps TRBD1 (6 bases). CDR1 is SNHLY and CDR2 is FYNNEI in the germline V gene. This CDR3 has 13 amino acids. V dropped 7 bases and J dropped 6 bases, with 15 bases sitting between them. The CDR3 DNA reads as TGTGCCAGCAAACCAGGGGATCAGGATGGCTACACCTTC. Protein: CASKPGDQDGYTF.

The chain has TRBV18 and TRBJ1-4; 9 bases match TRBD1. There are 13 residues in the CDR3. V was pared by 6 bases and J by 15 bases, with 11 bases of the junction left unmatched. Germline V gene data show CDR1 as KGHSH and CDR2 as LQKENI. CDR3 amino acids: CASSPRTGAELFF. CDR3 DNA: TGTGCCAGCTCTCCGAGGACAGGGGCAGAATTGTTTTTT.

The rearrangement joins TRBV20-1 to TRBJ2-5; a possible D gene is TRBD1 (5 bases). The assigned J gene may be wrong: the sequence end matches TRBJ2-7 better. The CDR3 sequence is 11 residues long. The V gene's germline CDR1 is DFQATT and CDR2 SNEGSKA (reference sequence). CDR3 DNA sequence: TGCAGTGCTCAAACAGGATACGAGCAGTACTTC. It encodes CSAQTGYEQYF.

The chain is built from TRBV29-1 and TRBJ2-2; 7 bases match TRBD1. The germline V gene has CDR1 SQVTM and CDR2 ANQGSEA. The CDR3 has 14 amino acids. Trimming removed 4 bases from V and 5 bases from J; junction bases left unmatched: 7. CDR3 in DNA: TGCAGCGTTGCGTCAGGGGGTCGAACCGGGGAGCTGTTTTTT. As protein: CSVASGGRTGELFF.

The chain joins TRBV7-6 to TRBJ1-6, with no clear D. Trimming took off 4 bases at V and 8 bases at J, with 6 bases between the two ends. The CDR3 length is 12 residues. The V gene's germline CDR1 is SGHVS and CDR2 FNYEAQ. CDR3 amino acids: CASSSNYSPLHF. Here the CDR3 DNA reads TGTGCCAGCAGCTCTAATTATTCACCCCTCCACTTT. The full variable domain, in which reference TRBV7-6 and TRBJ1-6 provide the parts outside the CDR3, is GAGVSQSPRYKVTKRGQDVALRCDPISGHVSLYWYRQALGQGPEFLTYFNYEAQQDKSGLPNDRFSAERPEGSISTLTIQRTEQRDSAMYRCASSSNYSPLHFGNGTRLTVT.

The J gene is TRBJ2-7, the V gene TRBV5-1; no reliable D call. The CDR3 spans 14 residues. In germline, CDR1 is SGHRS, CDR2 YFSETQ. Trimming took off 2 bases at V and 0 bases at J, with 9 bases between the two ends. The CDR3 DNA sequence: TGCGCCAGCAGCTTAGACCCTAGCTCCTACGAGCAGTACTTC. Translation: CASSLDPSSYEQYF.

This clone was observed a single time. CDR3 nucleotide sequence: TGTGCCAGCAGCCCTCGGGGTAACACTGGATTTGAAGCTTTCTTT. Its translation is CASSPRGNTGFEAFF. The V call is TRBV2, the J call TRBJ1-1, with no clear D. This CDR3 contains 15 residues. Germline V gene lookup returns CDR1 SNHLY and CDR2 FYNNEI. V lost 6 bases and J lost 7, with 21 bases in between.

The sample holds many counts of this clone. V and J are TRBV11-3 and TRBJ1-1, with D possibly being TRBD1 (6 bases). V was shortened by 5 bases and J by 0 bases, with 10 bases between the two germline ends. Germline values: CDR1 SGHNT, CDR2 YENEEA. The CDR3 extends over 14 amino acids. Here the CDR3 DNA reads TGTGCCAGCAGCCAGACAGGCATGAACACTGAAGCTTTCTTT. This encodes CASSQTGMNTEAFF.

V gene TRBV28 combines with J gene TRBJ2-5; 9 bases match TRBD2. Germline V lookup: CDR1 MDHEN, CDR2 SYDVKM. With V trimmed by 7 bases and J by 5 bases, 17 bases remained unmatched. There are 17 residues in the CDR3. CDR3 in amino acids: CASTLNRGSGGRETQYF. In nucleotides, the CDR3 is TGTGCCAGCACTCTTAACCGGGGTAGCGGGGGACGGGAGACCCAGTACTTC.

This clone was found a few times. V is TRBV5-6 and J is TRBJ2-5, with TRBD1 as a possible D gene (6 bases). The CDR3 runs to 14 residues. Germline-derived CDR1 and CDR2 are SGHDT and YYEEEE. V lost 3 bases to trimming and J lost 2 bases, with 11 bases between them. Written as DNA, the CDR3 is TGTGCCAGCAGCTGGCGGACAGAGCAAGAGACCCAGTACTTC. Protein: CASSWRTEQETQYF.

CDR3 loop: CASSLFRQDDQPQHF. The CDR3 region has the DNA TGTGCCAGCTCACTGTTTCGACAGGACGACCAGCCCCAGCATTTT. The rearrangement joins TRBV18 to TRBJ1-5, with a weak D call TRBD1 (6 bases). The CDR3 is 15 amino acids. Trimming removed 4 bases at V and 7 bases at J, with 17 bases between. Germline V lookup: CDR1 KGHSH, CDR2 LQKENI.

This chain connects TRBV19 to TRBJ1-2, with 9 bases that match TRBD1. This CDR3 contains 14 residues. Germline CDR1 and CDR2: LNHDA and SQIVND (reference sequence). With 9 bases clipped from V and 8 bases from J, the junction kept 13 bases outside the gene matches. CDR3 DNA: TGTGCCAGCGGGGGACAGGGCGTTGCAAACGGCTACACCTTC. Residues: CASGGQGVANGYTF.

The chain carries TRBV18 and TRBJ2-7; D is unclear. CDR3 length: 13 residues. Germline V gene sequence: CDR1 KGHSH, CDR2 LQKENI. Between the trimmed V and J ends, which lost 3 bases and 0 bases, there was a span of 6 bases. The CDR3 protein is CASSPTSSYEQYF. CDR3 coding DNA: TGTGCCAGCTCACCCACAAGCTCCTACGAGCAGTACTTC.

This clone has just a few counts. The CDR3 DNA follows: TGTGCCAGCAGCTTATGGGGCAGCTCTGGAAACACCATATATTTT. Residues: CASSLWGSSGNTIYF. The chain recombines TRBV7-2 with TRBJ1-3; a possible D gene is TRBD1 (5 bases). Looked up from germline, CDR1 is SGHTA and CDR2 is FQGNSA. There are 15 residues in the CDR3. V lost 2 bases and J 0 bases, leaving 8 bases between the germline ends.

This clone appeared a few times. The gene calls are TRBV21-1 and TRBJ2-6; the listed D gene, TRBD2, was not tested against the DNA. TRBV21-1 is tagged as a pseudogene. This CDR3 contains 19 residues. The DNA for the CDR3 is TGTGCCAGCAGGCAGGTACCGGGAGAAAAATCGTGGGGGGCCAACGTCCTGACTTTC. It is translated as CASRQVPGEKSWGANVLTF.

The rearrangement links TRBV6-1 to TRBJ2-1; 10 bases fit TRBD2. Germline V gene sequence: CDR1 MNHNS, CDR2 SASEGT. The CDR3 is 19 residues long. The J segment lost 2 bases and the V segment lost 3 bases, leaving 13 bases of the junction unmatched. DNA for the CDR3: TGTGCCAGCAGTGAGGCTAGCGGGAGATCCCTTGCCGCCTACAATGAGCAGTTCTTC. Translated: CASSEASGRSLAAYNEQFF.

The chain uses TRBV21-1 and TRBJ2-7; TRBD2, the table's D call, lacks a check against the DNA. TRBV21-1 is tagged as a pseudogene. The CDR3 loop spans 16 amino acids. The CDR3 here is CASSKEADSGPYEQYF. CDR3 DNA sequence: TGTGCCAGCAGCAAAGAAGCTGATAGCGGCCCTTACGAGCAGTACTTC.

The J gene is TRBJ1-2, the V gene TRBV6-1; 8 positions agree with TRBD1. After removal of 9 bases from V and 2 bases from J, the junction contained 2 bases not matched to a gene. The CDR3 spans 12 residues. Germline assignment: CDR1 MNHNS and CDR2 SASEGT. The CDR3 DNA is TGTGCCAGGAGGACAGGGAACTATGGCTACACCTTC. Translating it yields CARRTGNYGYTF.

The V call is TRBV2, the J call TRBJ2-7, with 10 bases identical to TRBD2. J was trimmed by 4 bases and V by 3 bases; bases with no gene match: 6. CDR3 length equals 15 residues. The germline CDR1 and CDR2 sequences are SNHLY and FYNNEI. The CDR3 is CASSDGLAAIYEQYF. The CDR3 DNA reads as TGTGCCAGCAGTGATGGACTAGCGGCTATTTACGAGCAGTACTTC. Full variable domain (outside the CDR3, taken from reference TRBV2 and TRBJ2-7): EPEVTQTPSHQVTQMGQEVILRCVPISNHLYFYWYRQILGQKVEFLVSFYNNEISEKSEIFDDQFSVERPDGSNFTLKIRSTKLEDSAMYFCASSDGLAAIYEQYFGPGTRLTVT.

The chain links TRBV7-2 to TRBJ2-7, with 7 bases that match TRBD1. CDR1 and CDR2 (germline): SGHTA, FQGNSA. J lost 5 bases, V lost 5 bases, and 9 bases had no gene match. This CDR3 contains 14 residues. The CDR3 loop reads CASSLETGLHEQYF. CDR3 coding DNA: TGTGCCAGCAGCCTCGAGACAGGGCTCCACGAGCAGTACTTC.

This clone was recorded once. The chain carries TRBV23-1 and TRBJ2-7; D not certain. TRBV23-1 is flagged as an ORF with uncertain function. The CDR3 has 14 amino acids. Trimming stripped 3 bases from V and 1 base from J, with 10 bases between. CDR3: CASSQWLRSYEQYF. DNA of the CDR3: TGCGCCAGCAGTCAGTGGCTTCGATCCTACGAGCAGTACTTC.

V gene TRBV4-3 combines with J gene TRBJ2-5; 7 bases map to TRBD2. The CDR3 is 16 amino acids. After removal of 0 bases from V and 7 bases from J, the junction contained 11 bases not matched to a gene. The germline V gene encodes CDR1 LGHNA and CDR2 YSLEER. The CDR3 loop reads CASSQDQAGEAWTQYF. The CDR3 DNA is TGCGCCAGCAGCCAAGATCAGGCGGGGGAGGCGTGGACCCAGTACTTC.

V is TRBV29-1 and J is TRBJ1-1, with 10 bases identical to TRBD1. The CDR3 is made up of 12 amino acids. The germline V gene encodes CDR1 SQVTM and CDR2 ANQGSEA. V lost 7 bases, J lost 4 bases, and 3 bases stayed unmatched. The CDR3 sequence: CSATGGVTEAFF. In nucleotides, the CDR3 is TGCAGCGCGACAGGGGGCGTCACTGAAGCTTTCTTT.

This rearrangement joins TRBV28 to TRBJ2-7; TRBD2 is a possible D gene (5 bases). Germline CDR1 and CDR2: MDHEN and SYDVKM. The CDR3 has 16 amino acids. V was clipped by 6 bases and J by 0 bases, with 18 bases between them. CDR3 in DNA: TGTGCCAGCAGGCCGCCTATAGGCGGGCCCTCCTACGAGCAGTACTTC. Translating gives CASRPPIGGPSYEQYF. The full variable domain, its missing parts supplied by reference TRBV28 and TRBJ2-7, is DVKVTQSSRYLVKRTGEKVFLECVQDMDHENMFWYRQDPGLGLRLIYFSYDVKMKEKGDIPEGYSVSREKKERFSLILESASTNQTSMYLCASRPPIGGPSYEQYFGPGTRLTVT.

This chain uses TRBV10-3 with TRBJ1-1, with 9 nucleotides matching TRBD1. The ends lost 0 bases at V and 0 bases at J; junction bases unmatched: 2. Germline V gene lookup returns CDR1 ENHRY and CDR2 SYGVKD. The CDR3 consists of 16 residues. CDR3 region: CAISESRDRVNTEAFF. The CDR3 nucleotides are TGTGCCATCAGTGAGTCCCGGGACAGGGTGAACACTGAAGCTTTCTTT.

V usage is TRBV21-1 and J usage is TRBJ1-6; TRBD1 is the table's D call and was not checked against the DNA. TRBV21-1 is recorded as a pseudogene. The CDR3 is 18 amino acids. The CDR3, as DNA: TGTGCCAGCAGCGGGTTCCCAACTCCGGGACAGGTAGGACCACCCCTCCACTTT. Its protein is CASSGFPTPGQVGPPLHF.

J is TRBJ2-5 and V is TRBV4-3; 8 bases fit TRBD1. Germline assignment: CDR1 LGHNA and CDR2 YSLEER. V dropped 4 bases and J dropped 5; count of bases not matched to a gene: 12. The CDR3 is made up of 16 amino acids. The CDR3 here is CASSRHGQGGEETQYF. The CDR3 DNA reads TGCGCCAGCAGCCGGCACGGACAGGGCGGTGAGGAGACCCAGTACTTC.

The chain is built from TRBV6-6 and TRBJ2-7, with 16 nucleotides matching TRBD2. The CDR3 is 15 residues long. The junction had 5 bases not matched to a gene; V was cut back by 0 bases and J by 12 bases. Germline assignment: CDR1 MNHNY and CDR2 SVGAGI (reference sequence). The CDR3 region has the DNA TGTGCCAGCAGTTACTCAGGGACTAGCGGGGGGGCGATGTACTTC. Its translation: CASSYSGTSGGAMYF.

This chain connects TRBV7-2 to TRBJ2-7; 12 positions match TRBD2. The CDR3 is 15 residues long. V lost 4 bases to trimming and J lost 2 bases; unmatched junction nucleotides: 3. Germline lookup yields CDR1 SGHTA and CDR2 FQGNSA. DNA of the CDR3: TGTGCCAGCAGCTACGGACTAGCGGGAACCTACGAGCAGTACTTC. Translated: CASSYGLAGTYEQYF. Full variable domain (remainder filled in from reference TRBV7-2 and TRBJ2-7): GAGVSQSPSNKVTEKGKDVELRCDPISGHTALYWYRQSLGQGLEFLIYFQGNSAPDKSGLPSDRFSAERTGGSVSTLTIQRTQQEDSAVYLCASSYGLAGTYEQYFGPGTRLTVT.

The chain carries TRBV11-2 and TRBJ2-1, with TRBD2 identical over 11 bases. Germline V gives CDR1 SGHAT, CDR2 FQNNGV. This CDR3 spans 15 amino acids. V lost 5 bases to trimming and J lost 7 bases; unmatched junction nucleotides: 7. This CDR3 is CASSNPGTSGNEQFF. The CDR3 DNA follows: TGTGCCAGCAGCAATCCCGGGACTAGCGGTAATGAGCAGTTCTTC. Combining the CDR3 with reference TRBV11-2 and TRBJ2-1 gives the whole variable domain EAGVAQSPRYKIIEKRQSVAFWCNPISGHATLYWYQQILGQGPKLLIQFQNNGVVDDSQLPKDRFSAERLKGVDSTLKIQPAKLEDSAVYLCASSNPGTSGNEQFFGPGTRLTVL.